This TCR beta chain appears in the sequencing data of a study of T-cell reconstitution after alpha-beta-depleted transplantation in children (dated by TCRdb to 2016 to 2018). Regarding the study in general: T-cell immune reconstitution after TCRalphabeta/CD19-depleted allogeneic hematopoietic cell transplantation in children was quantitatively tracked in the study by means of TCR repertoire profiling. The paper as a whole reports these results and caveats: In some patients, the high TCRbeta diversity seen at day 60 was put down to recipient T cells and intrathymic progenitors that had survived conditioning. Hyperexpanded clone frequencies declined over subsequent months; after one year, T-cell counts and TCRbeta diversity were mostly attributed to newly produced T cells. Apparently early alphabetaT-cell count recovery about two months after transplant reportedly relied on only several hundred rapidly expanded clones derived from non-depleted graft cells.

This specimen's treatment or condition label, interpreted: allogeneic hematopoietic cell transplantation with graft depleted of TCRalphabeta T cells and CD19 B cells. The children who served as transplant recipients had been given grafts of TCRalphabeta/CD19-depleted allogeneic hematopoietic cells. V and J lose 2 bases and 4 bases, and a span of 17 bases separates them. The germline V gene encodes CDR1 KGHDR and CDR2 SFDVKD. CDR3 length: 17 amino acids, cysteine to phenylalanine. Only the CDR3 DNA is retained, 51 bases long and in frame from the first base. Library creation used PCR. The listed sequencing device is Illumina HiSeq 2500. Molecular barcoding was employed in the preparation of TCR libraries, with unique molecular identifiers being used to normalize TCRbeta repertoire quantification. TCRdb ran its own pipeline on the public reads, namely fastp trimming at Q25 and MiXCR clone calling, and kept in-frame beta chains. Rows merge per CDR3 protein into single entries with the most common DNA and genes. The sample profile shows about 590,000 distinct CDR3 sequences; about an eighth of them were found once. Around 2.2% of the sample goes to the ten largest clones.

This clonotype has only a few counts. Its cognate antigen has yet to be identified. Base qualities are missing; no much larger clone stands one base away. The sequence was obtained from a male patient between 10 and 17 years old who had a stem cell transplant for acute myeloid leukemia, so the T cells may come from the graft donor. The chain uses TRBV24-1 and TRBJ1-5; the D gene is perhaps TRBD1, on 5 matching bases. Sequences were derived from PBMCs, mostly from graft donor cells, sampled 360 days after TCRalphabeta/CD19-depleted stem cell transplant. CDR3 sequence: CATSDSGDGALNQPQHF. In nucleotides, the sequence is TGTGCCACCAGTGATTCTGGGGACGGAGCCCTTAATCAGCCCCAGCATTTT.